Included here is one TCR beta chain sequence, with context. The record originates from a study of CD8 T cells in Susac syndrome. This CDR3 comprises 15 residues. Germline V lookup: CDR1 DFQATT, CDR2 SNEGSKA (reference sequence). Trimming took off 3 bases at V and 5 bases at J, with 20 bases between the two ends. CD8+ and CD4+ T cells from blood underwent TCR beta sequencing. The CD8+ and CD4+ T cells were negatively isolated, with the TEMRA cells enriched by FACS. With random hexamers, 0.5 to 1 ug RNA was reverse transcribed. By means of immunoSEQ multiplex PCR, TCR beta CDR3 spanning 54 Vbeta and 13 Jbeta underwent amplification. MiXCR, applied by TCRdb to the immunoSEQ multiplex PCR reads, yields one record per CDR3 protein. The data hold about 66,000 distinct CDR3 sequences, with about 94% observed a single time.

The clonotype originates from a human donor with multiple sclerosis. The sequenced material came from CD8+ T cells from PBMCs. This chain links TRBV20-1 with TRBJ2-7; D possibly corresponds to TRBD1 (6 bases). CDR3 in amino acids: CSARGDIKGPNEQYF. The CDR3 DNA is TGCAGTGCTAGGGGGGACATTAAAGGGCCCAACGAGCAGTACTTC.